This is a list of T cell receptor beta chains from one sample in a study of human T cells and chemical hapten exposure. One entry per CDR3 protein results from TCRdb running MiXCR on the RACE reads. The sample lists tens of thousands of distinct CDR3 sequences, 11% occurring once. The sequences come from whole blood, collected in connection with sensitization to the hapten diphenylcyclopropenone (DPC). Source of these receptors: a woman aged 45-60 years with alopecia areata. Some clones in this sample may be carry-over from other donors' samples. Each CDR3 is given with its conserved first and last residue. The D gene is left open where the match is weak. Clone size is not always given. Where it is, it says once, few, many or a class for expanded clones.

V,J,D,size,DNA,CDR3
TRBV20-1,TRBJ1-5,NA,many,TGCAGTGCTAGAAGCGGGACGGGAGGGGATCAGCCCCAGCATTTT,CSARSGTGGDQPQHF
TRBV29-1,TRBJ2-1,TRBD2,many,TGCAGCGTGGCTAGCGGGAGGGCCGGGAGTCTTATGAATGAGCAGTTCTTC,CSVASGRAGSLMNEQFF
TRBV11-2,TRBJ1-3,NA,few,TGTGCCAGCAGCCGAGACAGAAGCTCTGGAAACACCATATATTTT,CASSRDRSSGNTIYF
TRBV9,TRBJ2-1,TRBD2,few,TGTGCCAGCAGCCCACGCGGGGCCCTAGCGGGAGGAAATGAGCAGTTCTTC,CASSPRGALAGGNEQFF
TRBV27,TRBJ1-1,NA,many,TGTAACAGCAGTTTATTTTGGATGAACACTGAAGCTTTCTTT,CNSSLFWMNTEAFF
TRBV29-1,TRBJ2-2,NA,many,TGCAGCGTTGGGGGGCGAATGGCTTCTTTCGGGGAGCTGTTTTTT,CSVGGRMASFGELFF
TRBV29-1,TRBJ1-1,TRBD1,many,TGCAGCGTGCTACACGGGACAGTGAACACTGAAGCTTTCTTT,CSVLHGTVNTEAFF
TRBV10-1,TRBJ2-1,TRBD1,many,TGCGCCAGCAGCCGGGACAGCAGCTCCTACAATGAGCAGTTCTTC,CASSRDSSSYNEQFF
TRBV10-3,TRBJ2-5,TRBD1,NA,TGTGCCACCCGAGACAGGGTGGCCCAAGAGACCCAGTACTTC,CATRDRVAQETQYF
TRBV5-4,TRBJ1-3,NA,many,TGTGCCAGCAGCTTAGACCCCTCCCGATCTGGAAACACCATATATTTT,CASSLDPSRSGNTIYF
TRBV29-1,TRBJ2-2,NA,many,TGCAGCGTTAATACCGGGGAGCTGTTTTTT,CSVNTGELFF
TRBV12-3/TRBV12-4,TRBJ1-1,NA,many,TGTGCCAGCAGCGCCGTGTCGGGGTCGTCTTTCTTT,CASSAVSGSSFF
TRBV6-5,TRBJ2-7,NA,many,TGTGCCAGCAGTCCCGCAGGGGCGGGCCCCTACGAGCAGTACTTC,CASSPAGAGPYEQYF
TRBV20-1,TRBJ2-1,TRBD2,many,TGCAGTGCTTCACCCCTTTCGGGAGGCAATGAGCAGTTCTTC,CSASPLSGGNEQFF
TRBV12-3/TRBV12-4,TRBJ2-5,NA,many,TGTGCCAGCAGTTTGACTACCGTAGAGACCCAGTACTTC,CASSLTTVETQYF
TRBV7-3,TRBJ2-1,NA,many,TGTGCCAGCAGCTTAACGGGGTACAATGAGCAGTTCTTC,CASSLTGYNEQFF
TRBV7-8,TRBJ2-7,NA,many,TGTGCCAGCACCCCTGGCCTAGCGCGGGACGAGCAGTACTTC,CASTPGLARDEQYF
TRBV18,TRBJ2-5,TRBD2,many,TGTGCCAGCTCACCCGGGACTAGCGCTATATACCAAGAGACCCAGTACTTC,CASSPGTSAIYQETQYF
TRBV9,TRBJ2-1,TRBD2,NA,TGTGCCAGCAGCCCAGCGGGAGGGGTCGATGAGCAGTTCTTC,CASSPAGGVDEQFF
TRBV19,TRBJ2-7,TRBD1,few,TGTGCCAGTAGCGGACAGGGCCCCTACGAGCAGTACTTC,CASSGQGPYEQYF
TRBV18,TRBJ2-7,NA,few,TGTGCCAGCTCACCCTCGGAGTTGAACGAGCAGTACTTC,CASSPSELNEQYF
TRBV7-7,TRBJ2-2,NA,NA,TGTGCTAGCAGCTTAGATTCAGGGCCCGGGGAGCTGTTTTTT,CASSLDSGPGELFF
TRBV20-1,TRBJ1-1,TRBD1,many,TGCAGTGTGACAGGGGGCGCCGGTGAAGCTTTCTTT,CSVTGGAGEAFF
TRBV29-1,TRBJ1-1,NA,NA,TGCAGCGTTGGGGCACGAAGAACTGAAGCTTTCTTT,CSVGARRTEAFF
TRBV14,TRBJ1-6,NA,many,TGTGCCAGCAGCCAAGAGGCTGGGAATTCACCCCTCCACTTT,CASSQEAGNSPLHF
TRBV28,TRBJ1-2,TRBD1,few,TGTGCCAGCAGAACAACAGGGGCTGCTAACTATGGCTACACCTTC,CASRTTGAANYGYTF
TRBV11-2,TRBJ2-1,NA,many,TGTGCCAGCAGCCCACCGACATCGAACACTGAGCAGTTCTTC,CASSPPTSNTEQFF
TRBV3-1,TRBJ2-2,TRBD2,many,TGTGCCAGCAGCCAAGCGCCGGGACTACCGGGTAACACCGGGGAGCTGTTTTTT,CASSQAPGLPGNTGELFF
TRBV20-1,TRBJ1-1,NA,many,TGCAGTGCTCAGGGGCCAGTCCAAGCTTTCTTT,CSAQGPVQAFF
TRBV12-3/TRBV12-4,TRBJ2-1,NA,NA,TGTGCCAGCAGTATTAGACGGAACAATGAGCAGTTCTTC,CASSIRRNNEQFF
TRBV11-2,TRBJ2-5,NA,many,TGTGCCAGCAGCGTCAACCAAGAGACCCAGTACTTC,CASSVNQETQYF
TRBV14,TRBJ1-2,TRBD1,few,TGTGCCAGCAGCCAAGTCTCAGGGGGGCACTATGGCTACACCTTC,CASSQVSGGHYGYTF
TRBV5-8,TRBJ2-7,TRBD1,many,TGTGCCAGCAGCCTCTCCGGGACAGGGTCCAGCGAGCAGTACTTC,CASSLSGTGSSEQYF
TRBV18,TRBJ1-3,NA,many,TGTGCCAGCTCACCAGAGGGGCGGACTGGAAACACCATATATTTT,CASSPEGRTGNTIYF
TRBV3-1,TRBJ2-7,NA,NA,TGTGCCAGCAGCCAAGCCGGGGAGGACGAGCAGTACTTC,CASSQAGEDEQYF
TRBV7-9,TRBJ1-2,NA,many,TGTGCCAGCAGCTTGGACGGAGTTCCCTATGGCTACACCTTC,CASSLDGVPYGYTF
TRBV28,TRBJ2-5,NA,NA,TGTGCCAGCAGTCTCTCACAGGGTGGAGAGACCCAGTACTTC,CASSLSQGGETQYF
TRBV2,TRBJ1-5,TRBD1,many,TGTGCCAGCACAAGGCGACAGGGAGGCAATCAGCCCCAGCATTTT,CASTRRQGGNQPQHF
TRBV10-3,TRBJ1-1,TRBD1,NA,TGTGCCATCAGGGAACAGGGGCCCTACACTGAAGCTTTCTTT,CAIREQGPYTEAFF
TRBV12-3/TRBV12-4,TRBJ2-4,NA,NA,TGTGCCAGCAGCGGGCAGGGCAACATTCAGTACTTC,CASSGQGNIQYF
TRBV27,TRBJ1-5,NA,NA,TGTGCCAGCAGTCTTGCCCCGGCCGGTCAGCCCCAGCATTTT,CASSLAPAGQPQHF
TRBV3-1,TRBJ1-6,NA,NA,TGTGCCAGCAGCCAAGGCCATCAGTCCTCCCTCCACTTT,CASSQGHQSSLHF
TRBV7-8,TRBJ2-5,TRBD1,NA,TGTGCCAGCAGCCCTCGACAGGGGAGGCAGCAAGAGACCCAGTACTTC,CASSPRQGRQQETQYF
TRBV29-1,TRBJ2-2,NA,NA,TGCAGCGTGCACAGGGGGGGTAACACCGGGGAGCTGTTTTTT,CSVHRGGNTGELFF
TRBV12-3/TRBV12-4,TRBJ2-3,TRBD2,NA,TGTGCCTGTGCTAGCGGGATCAGCACAGATACGCAGTATTTT,CACASGISTDTQYF
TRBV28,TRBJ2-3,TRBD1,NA,TGTGCCAGCAGTTTATTCGGACAGGGGTCAGATACGCAGTATTTT,CASSLFGQGSDTQYF
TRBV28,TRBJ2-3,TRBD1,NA,TGTGCCAGCAGTTTTGCCGGGACAGGGTACGATACGCAGTATTTT,CASSFAGTGYDTQYF
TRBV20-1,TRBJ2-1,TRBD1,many,TGCAGTGCTAGAGATGGACAGGGATGGTTCTTC,CSARDGQGWFF
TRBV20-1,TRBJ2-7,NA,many,TGCAGTGCTAGAGATCTACCTACTATCCCATACGAGCAGTACTTC,CSARDLPTIPYEQYF
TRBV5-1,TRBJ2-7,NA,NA,TGCGTCAGCAGCTTGGCGGCAGGGTTGCGCGAGCAGTACTTC,CVSSLAAGLREQYF
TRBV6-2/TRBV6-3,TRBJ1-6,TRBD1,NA,TGTGCCAGCAGTCAGCCGGGACAGGGACGTTCACCCCTCCACTTT,CASSQPGQGRSPLHF
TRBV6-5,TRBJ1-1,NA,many,TGTGCCAGCATCGGACAGCCGGCTAAAAAAGCTTTCTTT,CASIGQPAKKAFF
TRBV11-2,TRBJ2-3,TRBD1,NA,TGTGCCAGCAGTAGAGGACAGGGAAGAACAGATACGCAGTATTTT,CASSRGQGRTDTQYF
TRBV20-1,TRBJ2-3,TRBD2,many,TGCAGTGCTTGGGGGCGGGAGGCAGCAGATACGCAGTATTTT,CSAWGREAADTQYF
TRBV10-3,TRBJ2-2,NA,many,TGTGCCATCAGTCTTTCGGTGGGAGACGGGCTGTTTTTT,CAISLSVGDGLFF
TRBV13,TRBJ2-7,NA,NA,TGTGCCAGCAGCCACACCATTTCCGGGATTTGGCACTTC,CASSHTISGIWHF
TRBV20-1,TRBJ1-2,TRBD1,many,TGCAGTGCTAGAGATCAAGGACAGGGGGTGACTAACTATGGCTACACCTTC,CSARDQGQGVTNYGYTF
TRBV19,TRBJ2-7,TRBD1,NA,TGTGCCAGTACTCAGGGGACAGGGTCGGGCGAGCAGTACTTC,CASTQGTGSGEQYF